The clone carrying this TCR beta chain was counted ten times or more. Its specificity is not known. This entry is derived from a study of identical twins. TCRdb re-analysed the 5' RACE reads in MiXCR, keeping a single row per CDR3 protein. The data hold 1.5 million to 2 million distinct CDR3 sequences, with less than 40% observed a single time. Overall study results and limits: Out-of-frame alpha sequences that twins shared showed excess low generation probability. A partial confounding effect on zero-insertion analyses could come from invariant MAIT and iNKT cells. Fewer insertions characterized abundant cord blood beta clonotypes, whereas memory repertoires showed none. Modeled out-of-frame TCR alpha sharing in monozygotic twins fell below observed levels.

The CDR3 totals 12 residues. Germline loops: CDR1 MNHEY, CDR2 SMNVEV (reference sequence). Trimming stripped 5 bases from V and 0 bases from J, with 5 bases between. This receptor was taken from a newborn girl in good health. Sequenced sample: cord blood. This chain links TRBV27 with TRBJ2-7; D remains ambiguous. The CDR3 nucleotides read TGTGCCAGCAGTGGGAACTCCTACGAGCAGTACTTC. Encoded protein: CASSGNSYEQYF.